The 21 T cell receptor beta chains below come from one sample, sequenced in a study of blood T cell repertoires in COVID-19. This table comes from immunoSEQ multiplex PCR, and its TCRdb copy is limited to in-frame clones, with some not included. The sample has about 350,000 clones, roughly 90% seen once. The sample consisted of peripheral blood. Receptors originate from a woman in her fifties or sixties with COVID-19, enrolled during active disease.

The V gene is TRBV6-5, the J gene TRBJ2-1, with 9 positions matching TRBD2. Trimming removed 2 bases from V and 3 bases from J; junction bases left unmatched: 5. The CDR3 length is 16 residues. Germline V gene sequence: CDR1 MNHEY, CDR2 SVGAGI. Here the CDR3 DNA reads TGTGCCAGCAGTTACCTCAGCGGGGGGAACTACAATGAGCAGTTCTTC. This sequence encodes CASSYLSGGNYNEQFF.

V usage is TRBV3-1 (or the pseudogene TRBV3-2) and J usage is TRBJ1-2; D remains ambiguous. Germline V gene lookup returns CDR1 LGHDT and CDR2 YNNKEL (reference sequence). Trimming pared 0 bases from V and 4 bases from J, leaving 15 bases between. The CDR3 covers 16 residues. CDR3 region: CASSQDWAGEGYGYTF. The CDR3 bases are TGTGCCAGCAGCCAAGATTGGGCGGGAGAGGGCTATGGCTACACCTTC.

The V gene is TRBV18, the J gene TRBJ1-5, with D perhaps matching TRBD1 (5 bases). Germline V gene sequence: CDR1 KGHSH, CDR2 LQKENI. V gave up 2 bases and J gave up 7 bases, with 15 bases separating them. This CDR3 has 15 amino acids. CDR3 in amino acids: CASSPEREGRQPQHF. CDR3 DNA: TGTGCCAGCTCACCAGAGAGGGAGGGGAGACAGCCCCAGCATTTT. The full variable domain, completed using reference TRBV18 and TRBJ1-5, is NAGVMQNPRHLVRRRGQEARLRCSPMKGHSHVYWYRQLPEEGLKFMVYLQKENIIDESGMPKERFSAEFPKEGPSILRIQQVVRGDSAAYFCASSPEREGRQPQHFGDGTRLSIL.

The chain links TRBV19 to TRBJ1-1, with a weak D call TRBD1 (5 bases). This CDR3 region has 14 residues. Germline CDR1 is LNHDA and CDR2 is SQIVND (reference sequence). V lost 5 bases and J 0 bases, leaving 10 bases between the germline ends. The CDR3 sequence: CASSSGTVNTEAFF. The CDR3, as DNA: TGTGCCAGTAGTTCAGGGACTGTGAACACTGAAGCTTTCTTT.

The CDR3 DNA reads as TGTGCCAGCAGTCCAGCAGGGAGGGCTGGCTACACCTTC. Residues: CASSPAGRAGYTF. The chain joins TRBV6-2 or TRBV6-3 to TRBJ1-2; possibly TRBD1 for D (5 bases). Germline V CDR1 and CDR2: MNHEY, SVGEGT. The V end was cut by 5 bases, the J end by 7 bases, with 14 bases between. This CDR3 spans 13 amino acids.

The CDR3 loop reads CASSLMDSNTEAFF. The CDR3 DNA sequence: TGTGCCAGCAGCTTAATGGACTCTAACACTGAAGCTTTCTTT. The V gene is TRBV7-3, the J gene TRBJ1-1; D not certain. Trimming cost V 1 base and J 2 bases, with 8 bases left between them. The CDR3 consists of 14 residues. The V gene's germline CDR1 is SGHTA and CDR2 FQGTGA.

The gene calls are TRBV7-3 and TRBJ2-5; D gene ambiguous. The germline V gene encodes CDR1 SGHTA and CDR2 FQGTGA. V lost 2 bases and J lost 5, with 9 bases in between. This CDR3 region has 13 residues. CDR3 DNA: TGTGCCAGCAGCTTACCCCACGGGGAGACCCAGTACTTC. It encodes CASSLPHGETQYF.

The V call is TRBV5-1, the J call TRBJ2-1; TRBD2 is a possible D gene (5 bases). Trimming cost V 0 bases and J 9 bases, with 10 bases left between them. The CDR3 spans 13 residues. Germline CDR1 and CDR2: SGHRS and YFSETQ. DNA for the CDR3: TGCGCCAGCAGCTTGGACGGACGGGGTGAGCAGTTCTTC. This encodes CASSLDGRGEQFF.

The gene calls are TRBV11-3 and TRBJ2-3, with D perhaps TRBD2 (6 bases). In germline, CDR1 is SGHNT, CDR2 YENEEA. The CDR3 contains 19 residues. V lost 4 bases to trimming and J lost 0 bases, with 23 bases between them. The CDR3 coding sequence is TGTGCCAGCAGCTCACTTTCCTTGGGGGGAGCTAGAAGCACAGATACGCAGTATTTT. Encoded protein: CASSSLSLGGARSTDTQYF. Filled out from reference TRBV11-3 and TRBJ2-3, the complete variable domain reads EAGVVQSPRYKIIEKKQPVAFWCNPISGHNTLYWYLQNLGQGPELLIRYENEEAVDDSQLPKDRFSAERLKGVDSTLKIQPAELGDSAVYLCASSSLSLGGARSTDTQYFGPGTRLTVL.

The chain employs TRBV6-5 and TRBJ2-1; 10 positions match TRBD2. CDR3 length: 14 amino acids. With 6 bases clipped from V and 10 bases from J, the junction kept 9 bases outside the gene matches. The V gene's germline CDR1 is MNHEY and CDR2 SVGAGI. The CDR3, as DNA: TGTGCCAGCAGACATAGCGGGGGGCCTTCCGAGCAGTTCTTC. Encoded protein: CASRHSGGPSEQFF.

The rearrangement joins TRBV7-6 to TRBJ1-2; D is perhaps TRBD1 (6 bases). V gave up 5 bases and J gave up 1 base, with 17 bases separating them. CDR3 length equals 16 residues. Germline assignment: CDR1 SGHVS and CDR2 FNYEAQ. The CDR3 bases are TGTGCCAGCAGCCCACGCGGCGGGGGCCTTAACTATGGCTACACCTTC. This translates into CASSPRGGGLNYGYTF.

The table lists this clone with a count of one. The CDR3 DNA reads TGCAGCGTTGAAAACCCGTATAACATGGACAGGGGCCGGAAGACCCAGTACTTC. It specifies CSVENPYNMDRGRKTQYF. V is TRBV29-1 and J is TRBJ2-5; 9 bases match TRBD1. V gave up 2 bases and J gave up 6 bases; unmatched junction bases: 19. Germline lookup yields CDR1 SQVTM and CDR2 ANQGSEA. The CDR3 sequence is 18 residues long.

The V call is TRBV9, the J call TRBJ2-2; 16 bases align to TRBD2. Germline CDR1 is SGDLS and CDR2 is YYNGEE. The CDR3 runs 20 residues. Losses at the gene ends were 10 bases for V and 4 bases for J; bases not matched to a gene: 19. In DNA form, the CDR3 reads TGTGCCTCTGGGGTATCTACCGGGACTAGCGGGGGGGCGGTCACCGGGGAGCTGTTTTTT. Translating it yields CASGVSTGTSGGAVTGELFF.

The V call is TRBV5-1, the J call TRBJ1-1, with D possibly being TRBD1 (5 bases). Germline V lookup: CDR1 SGHRS, CDR2 YFSETQ. V was pared by 5 bases and J by 2 bases, with 10 bases between. This CDR3 has 13 amino acids. The CDR3 here is CASRRGINTEAFF. In nucleotides, the CDR3 is TGCGCCAGCAGAAGGGGAATTAACACTGAAGCTTTCTTT.

The table lists this clone with a count of one. This chain uses TRBV6-5 with TRBJ1-1; weak D call: TRBD1 (6 bases). The CDR3 length is 12 residues. Germline values: CDR1 MNHEY, CDR2 SVGAGI. The ends were cut back, 8 bases at V and 7 bases at J, with 14 bases in the middle. The CDR3 sequence: CASGGRLGEAFF. The DNA of the CDR3 is TGTGCCAGCGGGGGCAGGTTAGGTGAAGCTTTCTTT.

The rearrangement uses TRBV7-8 and TRBJ1-4, with D unresolved. Germline V gene sequence: CDR1 SGHVS, CDR2 FQNEAQ. This CDR3 spans 12 amino acids. V lost 5 bases and J lost 7, with 8 bases in between. In nucleotides, the CDR3 is TGTGCCAGCAGCCCGATGAGTGAAAAACTGTTTTTT. It specifies CASSPMSEKLFF.

This chain links TRBV5-1 with TRBJ2-3, with 9 bases aligning to TRBD2. The CDR3 is made up of 15 amino acids. V was clipped by 7 bases and J by 3 bases; unmatched bases: 9. Per germline, CDR1 SGHRS and CDR2 YFSETQ. CDR3 protein: CASSGTSLGTDTQYF. CDR3 nucleotides: TGCGCCAGCTCTGGGACTAGCTTAGGGACAGATACGCAGTATTTT.

The V and J genes are TRBV9 and TRBJ2-1; a weak D match, TRBD1 (6 bases). The CDR3 runs 15 residues. CDR1 and CDR2 (germline): SGDLS, YYNGEE. Trimming removed 4 bases at V and 0 bases at J, with 11 bases between. CDR3 amino acids: CASSPTGSSYNEQFF. For the CDR3, the DNA is TGTGCCAGCAGCCCCACAGGGAGCTCCTACAATGAGCAGTTCTTC.

This rearrangement joins TRBV7-2 to TRBJ2-4, with 10 bases that match TRBD1. Germline V CDR1 and CDR2: SGHTA, FQGNSA. Losses at the gene ends were 5 bases for V and 2 bases for J; bases not matched to a gene: 3. The CDR3 consists of 15 residues. This CDR3 is CASSRDRGSKNIQYF. The CDR3 region has the DNA TGTGCCAGCAGCCGGGACAGGGGATCCAAAAACATTCAGTACTTC.

The chain joins TRBV7-2 to TRBJ1-5; D is unclear. Germline loops: CDR1 SGHTA, CDR2 FQGNSA. The V end lost 6 bases, the J end lost 0 bases, and 12 bases lay between the germline ends. The CDR3 runs to 15 residues. CDR3 protein: CASRETANSNQPQHF. Here the CDR3 DNA reads TGTGCCAGCAGGGAGACTGCAAATAGCAATCAGCCCCAGCATTTT.

This chain connects TRBV6-6 to TRBJ2-3; 7 nucleotides agree with TRBD1. Germline CDR1 is MNHNY and CDR2 is SVGAGI (reference sequence). The CDR3 has 15 amino acids. J gave up 2 bases and V 6 bases, and 8 bases lay outside the gene matches. In nucleotides, the CDR3 is TGTGCCAGCAGACAGACAGGGTATGACACAGATACGCAGTATTTT. It is translated as CASRQTGYDTDTQYF.